A single sample gave rise to the 32 T cell receptor beta chains below, sequenced in a study of regulatory T cells in long-lasting Graves disease (dated by TCRdb to the early 2020s). The receptor library was made with multiplex PCR. Instrument on record: Illumina HiSeq 4000. TCR beta libraries were built with iRepertoire HTBI primers and Arm-PCR amplification of CDR3 regions. The public reads were reprocessed in TCRdb via fastp at Q25 and MiXCR, keeping in-frame beta chains. Every CDR3 protein is listed once, alongside the most common genes and DNA of its rows. This sample gives roughly 300,000 distinct CDR3 sequences in total; 22% of them show up just once. The ten largest clones capture 56% of the sample. The sample's time point label is to be understood as: persistent/refractory GD, antithyroid drugs over 5 years with positive TRAb. For both TCR sequencing and RNA sequencing, RNA was extracted from PBMCs in TRIzol.

The sequencing used peripheral blood mononuclear cells (PBMCs), collected when the disease was refractory, from a patient treated with antithyroid drugs. These receptors all come from a female donor with Graves disease.

Comments on this clonotype: Since a much larger clone is just one base distant, this may be a read error. The chain couples TRBV7-2 to TRBJ2-5; the match to TRBD1 covers 7 bases. The CDR3 covers 15 residues. Germline V lookup: CDR1 SGHTA, CDR2 FQGNSA. The CDR3 region has the DNA TGTGCCGGCAGCTTAGCGCAGGGGGATATGAAGACCCAGTACTTC. Protein product: CAGSLAQGDMKTQYF.

The V and J genes are TRBV5-8 and TRBJ2-3; D remains unclear. The CDR3 contains 12 residues. In germline, CDR1 is SGHTS, CDR2 YDEGEE. The V and J ends lost 5 bases and 9 bases respectively, with 13 bases between them. The CDR3: CASSLPGRTQYF. The CDR3 DNA is TGTGCCAGCAGTTTGCCAGGTCGAACGCAGTATTTT. Combining the CDR3 with reference TRBV5-8 and TRBJ2-3 gives the whole variable domain EAGVTQSPTHLIKTRGQQATLRCSPISGHTSVYWYQQALGLGLQFLLWYDEGEERNRGNFPPRFSGRQFPNYSSELNVNALELEDSALYLCASSLPGRTQYFGPGTRLTVL.

The table lists this clonotype with a few counts. V usage is TRBV15 and J usage is TRBJ1-2, with 11 nucleotides matching TRBD1. V lost 5 bases to trimming and J lost 3 bases; unmatched junction nucleotides: 8. CDR1 and CDR2 (germline): LNHNV, YYDKDF (reference sequence). This CDR3 has 16 residues. CDR3 nucleotide sequence: TGTGCCACCAGCCGTATGGACAGGGGGCGCGACTATGGCTACACCTTC. This gives the protein CATSRMDRGRDYGYTF.

The chain joins TRBV7-2 to TRBJ2-3; the D gene is possibly TRBD2 (5 bases). Per the germline V gene, CDR1 is SGHTA and CDR2 is FQGNSA. The V end was cut by 5 bases, the J end by 2 bases, with 14 bases between. The CDR3 contains 15 residues. CDR3 amino acids: CASSPGLDLTDTQYF. CDR3 DNA sequence: TGTGCCAGCAGCCCTGGACTCGATCTCACAGATACGCAGTATTTT.

This clonotype was detected only a few times. The CDR3 ends on some other residue instead of the conserved phenylalanine or tryptophan, so this is likely a read error. This chain uses TRBV20-1 with TRBJ2-7; 14 bases match TRBD2. Germline-derived CDR1 and CDR2 are DFQATT and SNEGSKA (reference sequence). The ends lost 3 bases at V and 1 base at J; junction bases unmatched: 14. The CDR3 covers 19 residues. Here the CDR3 DNA reads TGCAGTGCTAGGGGACTAGCGGGAGAGCGCAAGTCGTTTTCCTACGAGCAGTACCTC. Protein: CSARGLAGERKSFSYEQYL.

The chain recombines TRBV6-5 with TRBJ2-1; D ambiguous. The CDR3 totals 14 residues. V lost 0 bases and J 6 bases, leaving 9 bases between the germline ends. Germline loops: CDR1 MNHEY, CDR2 SVGAGI. The CDR3 DNA sequence: TGTGCCAGCAGTTACTCGGACCTTCGCAATGAGCAGTTCTTC. Protein product: CASSYSDLRNEQFF.

This clonotype has at least ten counts. This chain's CDR3 is CASRVTATGELFF. As DNA, the CDR3 is TGTGCCAGCAGGGTGACTGCCACCGGGGAGCTGTTTTTT. The chain uses TRBV2 and TRBJ2-2; no firm D call. CDR3 length equals 13 residues. Between the trimmed V and J ends, which lost 6 bases and 4 bases, there was a span of 9 bases. Germline CDR1 SNHLY, CDR2 FYNNEI.

This clonotype was detected ten times or more. V gene TRBV6-1 combines with J gene TRBJ2-2; TRBD1 matches at 8 bases. Germline V gene lookup returns CDR1 MNHNS and CDR2 SASEGT. This CDR3 contains 16 residues. Trimming at V came to 8 bases and at J to 4 bases, leaving 12 bases not matched to a gene. CDR3 DNA sequence: TGTGCCAGCTTGGGGCCAGGGGGCGCGGGCACCGGGGAGCTGTTTTTT. Protein sequence: CASLGPGGAGTGELFF.

This clonotype was detected ten times or more. This chain connects TRBV28 to TRBJ2-5; D perhaps matches TRBD2 (6 bases). V was clipped by 6 bases and J by 4 bases, with 12 bases between them. From germline, CDR1 is MDHEN and CDR2 SYDVKM. The CDR3 is made up of 13 amino acids. The CDR3 coding sequence is TGTGCCAGCAGACGTACGGGGGTAGAGACCCAGTACTTC. Protein product: CASRRTGVETQYF.

This clonotype turned up a few times. The chain joins TRBV5-1 to TRBJ2-2, with TRBD1 identical over 8 bases. Germline CDR1 and CDR2: SGHRS and YFSETQ. There are 15 residues in the CDR3. With 2 bases clipped from V and 4 bases from J, the junction kept 4 bases outside the gene matches. The chain's CDR3 is CASSFGTGITGELFF. The CDR3 DNA reads as TGCGCCAGCAGCTTCGGGACAGGTATCACCGGGGAGCTGTTTTTT.

As for this clonotype: A single base separates this from a much larger clone, so it may be a read error. This chain links TRBV27 with TRBJ2-7; 7 bases line up with TRBD1. V shed 5 bases and J 2 bases; nucleotides not matched to a gene: 3. Germline CDR1 and CDR2: MNHEY and SMNVEV (reference sequence). This CDR3 comprises 13 residues. CDR3 residues: CASSGTATYEQYF. CDR3 DNA: TGTGCCAGCAGTGGGACAGCTACCTACGAGCAGTACTTC.

The V call is TRBV2, the J call TRBJ2-5; 7 bases align to TRBD1. The DNA end is more similar to TRBJ2-1, so the J call may be wrong. The CDR3 runs to 13 residues. CDR1 SNHLY and CDR2 FYNNEI come from the germline V gene. The CDR3: CARDRDSGNEQFF. The CDR3 DNA sequence: TGTGCCAGGGACCGGGACAGTGGCAATGAGCAGTTCTTC.

In this sample, this clonotype turned up a few times. The rearrangement links TRBV6-1 to TRBJ1-1; D possibly corresponds to TRBD1 (6 bases). This CDR3 contains 11 residues. V dropped 5 bases and J dropped 6 bases, with 7 bases sitting between them. Germline values: CDR1 MNHNS, CDR2 SASEGT. The CDR3 DNA is TGTGCCAGCAGTCACAGGGCTGAAGCTTTCTTT. This gives the protein CASSHRAEAFF.

In this sample, this clonotype turned up many times. A junction boundary mismatches the germline segment, possibly from a read error. The chain has TRBV6-1 and TRBJ1-2; a weak D match, TRBD1 (5 bases). This CDR3 spans 13 amino acids. Germline V CDR1 and CDR2: MNHNS, SASEGT. CDR3 sequence reads: CASGETADYGYTF. The CDR3 DNA reads as TGTGCCAGCGGTGAGACAGCAGACTATGGCTACACCTTC.

At least ten counts were recorded for this clonotype. V usage is TRBV30 and J usage is TRBJ1-2; the D gene is possibly TRBD1 (5 bases). The CDR3 has 11 residues. Germline values: CDR1 GTSNPN, CDR2 SVGIG (reference sequence). V lost 3 bases and J lost 8, with 10 bases in between. The CDR3, as DNA: TGTGCCTGGAGGGCGACAGCGGGCTACACCTTC. Amino acid sequence: CAWRATAGYTF.

This clonotype was recorded only once. The chain links TRBV3-1 to TRBJ1-3, with D unresolved. The CDR3 spans 14 residues. The V and J ends lost 0 bases and 4 bases respectively, with 7 bases between them. Germline CDR1 and CDR2: LGHDT and YNNKEL (reference sequence). The CDR3: CASSQDPVGNTIYF. CDR3 DNA: TGTGCCAGCAGCCAAGACCCGGTCGGAAACACCATATATTTT.

This clonotype was observed a handful of times. The chain links TRBV7-8 to TRBJ2-7, with D possibly matching TRBD1 (6 bases). CDR3 length: 17 residues. V was cut by 1 base and J by 3 bases, with 19 bases left in between. Germline CDR1 and CDR2: SGHVS and FQNEAQ. The CDR3 region is CASSLGPGAPVGYEQYF. CDR3 in DNA: TGTGCCAGCAGCTTAGGGCCAGGGGCCCCGGTGGGCTACGAGCAGTACTTC.

With regard to this clonotype: This may stem from a read error, because a much larger clone lies one nucleotide away. CDR3 region: CASSSRGAGVFDGQYF. The CDR3 bases are TGTGCCAGCAGCTCCCGAGGCGCAGGGGTTTTCGACGGGCAGTACTTC. The V and J genes are TRBV7-8 and TRBJ2-7; the D gene is possibly TRBD1 (6 bases). Per germline, CDR1 SGHVS and CDR2 FQNEAQ. V was shortened by 4 bases and J by 9 bases, with 25 bases between the two germline ends. This CDR3 region has 16 residues.

As to this clonotype: A read error may be the cause here, since a much bigger clone is one base away. The chain has TRBV2 and TRBJ2-4; D unresolved. The germline V gene has CDR1 SNHLY and CDR2 FYNNEI. The CDR3 has 11 residues. V lost 3 bases to trimming and J lost 6 bases, with 3 bases between them. The CDR3 DNA is TGTGCCAGCAGTGAGGGAAACATTCAGTACTTC. Its translation is CASSEGNIQYF. The entire variable domain, with the rest obtained from reference TRBV2 and TRBJ2-4, is as follows: EPEVTQTPSHQVTQMGQEVILRCVPISNHLYFYWYRQILGQKVEFLVSFYNNEISEKSEIFDDQFSVERPDGSNFTLKIRSTKLEDSAMYFCASSEGNIQYFGAGTRLSVL.

This chain links TRBV12-5 with TRBJ2-1; D not certain. The V gene lost 6 bases and the J gene lost 5 bases, with 14 bases spanning the gap. From germline, CDR1 is LGHNT and CDR2 FRNRAP. The CDR3 spans 14 residues. The CDR3, as DNA: TGTGCTAGTGGGAACCCCGACGTTAACAATGAGCAGTTCTTC. Translated, it gives CASGNPDVNNEQFF.

The chain joins TRBV9 to TRBJ2-6; D ambiguous. The germline gives CDR1 SGDLS, CDR2 YYNGEE. V lost 0 bases to trimming and J lost 4 bases, with 14 bases between them. The CDR3 extends over 17 amino acids. The CDR3 DNA reads TGTGCCAGCAGCGTAGGGACCGTTTTCTCGGGGGCCAACGTCCTGACTTTC. Translated, it gives CASSVGTVFSGANVLTF.

This clonotype was counted many times. This rearrangement joins TRBV12-3 or TRBV12-4 to TRBJ2-4; TRBD1 matches at 8 bases. V lost 3 bases, J lost 8 bases, and 6 bases stayed unmatched. This CDR3 contains 14 residues. The CDR3 DNA reads TGTGCCAGCAGTTTCAGGACAGGGTATTACATTCAGTACTTC. It translates to CASSFRTGYYIQYF.

This clonotype was seen a few times. The chain carries TRBV18 and TRBJ1-5, with a possible D match to TRBD1 (5 bases). The CDR3 loop spans 16 amino acids. The germline CDR1 and CDR2 sequences are KGHSH and LQKENI. The germline V and J ends were trimmed by 2 bases and 0 bases, with 11 bases remaining between them. CDR3 coding DNA: TGTGCCAGCTCACCAGGGACCCCGGATAGCAATCAGCCCCAGCATTTT. This sequence encodes CASSPGTPDSNQPQHF.

This chain joins TRBV20-1 and TRBJ1-1; unclear D gene. The germline gives CDR1 DFQATT, CDR2 SNEGSKA (reference sequence). The CDR3 is 13 amino acids. Trimming cost V 3 bases and J 3 bases, with 11 bases left between them. The CDR3 protein is CSASNDIHTEAFF. The CDR3 coding sequence is TGCAGTGCTAGTAACGACATACACACTGAAGCTTTCTTT.

In nucleotides, the CDR3 is TGTGCCAGCAGTTTATCACTAGCGGGGGTTTCCTACGAGCAGTACTTC. This codes for CASSLSLAGVSYEQYF. The J gene is TRBJ2-7, the V gene TRBV28; 11 bases match TRBD2. The CDR3 is 16 amino acids. Germline CDR1 reads MDHEN; CDR2 reads SYDVKM. V was pared by 1 base and J by 1 base, with 3 bases of the junction left unmatched. Full variable domain (outside the CDR3, taken from reference TRBV28 and TRBJ2-7): DVKVTQSSRYLVKRTGEKVFLECVQDMDHENMFWYRQDPGLGLRLIYFSYDVKMKEKGDIPEGYSVSREKKERFSLILESASTNQTSMYLCASSLSLAGVSYEQYFGPGTRLTVT.

The rearrangement links TRBV20-1 to TRBJ2-7, with a weak D call TRBD1 (6 bases). Germline values: CDR1 DFQATT, CDR2 SNEGSKA (reference sequence). V was pared by 1 base and J by 7 bases, with 23 bases between. This CDR3 is built from 16 residues. The CDR3 sequence: CSARGPRWGLGSEQYF. In DNA, the CDR3 is TGCAGTGCTAGAGGGCCCCGATGGGGGCTGGGGTCGGAGCAGTACTTC.

This clonotype was counted only a few times. The chain employs TRBV4-2 and TRBJ1-2; 8 positions match TRBD1. Trimming cost V 0 bases and J 2 bases; bases outside gene matches: 17. This CDR3 contains 20 residues. CDR1 LGHNA and CDR2 YNFKEQ come from the germline V gene. The CDR3 reads CASSQEFRTGTRDWNYGYTF. The CDR3 DNA reads as TGTGCCAGCAGCCAAGAGTTCAGGACAGGGACGCGGGATTGGAACTATGGCTACACCTTC.

At least ten counts were recorded for this clonotype. This chain uses TRBV30 with TRBJ1-6; D ambiguous. Germline V gene sequence: CDR1 GTSNPN, CDR2 SVGIG (reference sequence). The germline V and J ends were trimmed by 5 bases and 3 bases, with 14 bases remaining between them. The CDR3 runs 15 residues. The CDR3 loop reads CAWRPGSDYNSPLHF. CDR3 nucleotides: TGTGCCTGGCGCCCAGGTTCGGACTATAATTCACCCCTCCACTTT.

Many counts were recorded for this clonotype. The chain carries TRBV28 and TRBJ1-5; perhaps TRBD1 as D (5 bases). Looked up from germline, CDR1 is MDHEN and CDR2 is SYDVKM. Between the trimmed V and J ends, which lost 6 bases and 0 bases, there was a span of 15 bases. The CDR3 totals 16 residues. CDR3: CASSHRGSYSNQPQHF. In DNA form, the CDR3 reads TGTGCCAGCAGCCATCGGGGCAGCTATAGCAATCAGCCCCAGCATTTT.

This clonotype was seen more than once but under ten times. The CDR3 sequence is CASSPQGSHQPQHF. CDR3 nucleotide sequence: TGTGCCAGCAGTCCCCAGGGTTCCCATCAGCCCCAGCATTTT. The V gene is TRBV12-3 or TRBV12-4, the J gene TRBJ1-5, with TRBD1 as a possible D gene (5 bases). The germline V and J ends were trimmed by 5 bases and 5 bases, with 13 bases remaining between them. This CDR3 contains 14 residues.

This clonotype occurred many times. The chain joins TRBV7-2 to TRBJ1-2; no clear D. The CDR3 covers 13 residues. The V gene lost 1 base and the J gene lost 5 bases, with 8 bases spanning the gap. The V gene's germline CDR1 is SGHTA and CDR2 FQGNSA. Here the CDR3 reads CASSLGPQYGYTF. In nucleotides, the CDR3 is TGTGCCAGCAGCTTAGGTCCCCAATATGGCTACACCTTC.

The rearrangement links TRBV10-3 to TRBJ2-2; D might be TRBD2 (6 bases). CDR3 size: 13 residues. Between the trimmed V and J ends, which lost 10 bases and 7 bases, there was a span of 16 bases. Germline-derived CDR1 and CDR2 are ENHRY and SYGVKD. This CDR3 is CATRDLTGGELFF. As DNA, the CDR3 is TGTGCCACGCGGGACTTAACGGGCGGGGAGCTGTTTTTT.